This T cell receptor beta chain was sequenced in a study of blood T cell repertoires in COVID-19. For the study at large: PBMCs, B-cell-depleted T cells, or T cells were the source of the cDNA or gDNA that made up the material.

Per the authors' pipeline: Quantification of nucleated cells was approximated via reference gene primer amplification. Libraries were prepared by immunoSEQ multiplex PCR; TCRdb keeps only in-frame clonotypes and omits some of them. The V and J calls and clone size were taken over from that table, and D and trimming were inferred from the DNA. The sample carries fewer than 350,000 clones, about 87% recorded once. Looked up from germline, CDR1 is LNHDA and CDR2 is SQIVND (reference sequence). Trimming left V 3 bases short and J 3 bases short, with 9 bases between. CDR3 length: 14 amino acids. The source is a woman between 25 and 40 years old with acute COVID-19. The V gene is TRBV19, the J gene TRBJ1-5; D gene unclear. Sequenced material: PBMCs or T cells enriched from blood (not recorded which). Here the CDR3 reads CASSISKNNQPQHF. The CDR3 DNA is TGTGCCAGTAGTATCTCTAAGAACAATCAGCCCCAGCATTTT.